This T cell receptor (beta chain) stems from a study of cytomegalovirus exposure and HLA in healthy donors. Germline-derived CDR1 and CDR2 are SQVTM and ANQGSEA. The CDR3 loop spans 14 amino acids. V dropped 7 bases and J dropped 2 bases, with 17 bases sitting between them. 60 Vbeta and 13 Jbeta primers were used in PCR. Produced via immunoSEQ multiplex PCR; TCRdb's table is partial and in-frame only. Among about 160,000 clones, about 79% were seen once, and the ten largest hold around 0.98%. Participants comprised healthy donors of bone marrow. The gene calls are TRBV29-1 and TRBJ1-1, with D possibly TRBD1 on 5 matching bases. The sample consisted of PBMCs. The receptor's source is a woman aged 45-60 years in good health and CMV-seropositive. The CDR3 loop reads CSAERGVSNTEAFF. The CDR3 nucleotides read TGCAGCGCCGAACGGGGGGTGAGTAACACTGAAGCTTTCTTT.